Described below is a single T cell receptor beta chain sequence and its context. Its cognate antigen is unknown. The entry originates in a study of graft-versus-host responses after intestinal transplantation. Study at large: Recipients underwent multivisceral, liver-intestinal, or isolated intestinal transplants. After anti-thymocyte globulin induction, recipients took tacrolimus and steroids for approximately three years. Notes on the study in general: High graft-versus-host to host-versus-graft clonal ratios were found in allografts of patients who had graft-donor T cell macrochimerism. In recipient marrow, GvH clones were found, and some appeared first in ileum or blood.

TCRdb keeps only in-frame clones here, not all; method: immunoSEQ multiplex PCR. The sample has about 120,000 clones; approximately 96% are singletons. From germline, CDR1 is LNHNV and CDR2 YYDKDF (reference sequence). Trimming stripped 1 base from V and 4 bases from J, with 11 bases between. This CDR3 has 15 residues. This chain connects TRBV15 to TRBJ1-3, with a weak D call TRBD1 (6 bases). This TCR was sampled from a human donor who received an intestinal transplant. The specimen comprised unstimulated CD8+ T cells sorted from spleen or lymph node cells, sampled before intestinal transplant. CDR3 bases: TGTGCCACCAGCAGAGCGGGGGGGCCGGGAAACACCATATATTTT. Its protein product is CATSRAGGPGNTIYF.